The 6 T cell receptor beta chains presented below share a single source sample, sequenced in a study of cytomegalovirus exposure and HLA in healthy donors. The PCR used 60 Vbeta and 13 Jbeta primers. TCRdb's table, derived via immunoSEQ multiplex PCR, lists solely in-frame clones and lacks some. The sample holds 200,000 to 250,000 clones. Material for sequencing was PBMCs. These receptors all stem from a girl between 2 and 10 years old in good health and CMV-seropositive.

This sequence joins TRBV6-1 and TRBJ2-5; tentatively, D is TRBD2 (6 bases). The J call may be incorrect, as the DNA end agrees better with TRBJ2-7. The CDR3 is made up of 14 amino acids. Per germline, CDR1 MNHNS and CDR2 SASEGT. The CDR3 loop is CASNHGTVSYEQYF. The CDR3 region has the DNA TGTGCCAGCAACCACGGGACTGTGTCCTACGAGCAGTACTTC.

J is TRBJ2-3 and V is TRBV20-1; possibly TRBD2 for D (5 bases). The CDR3 has 11 residues. Trimming shortened V by 5 bases and J by 5 bases, and 8 bases separated the two germline ends. Germline CDR1 DFQATT, CDR2 SNEGSKA (reference sequence). The CDR3 loop is CSAGRGDTQYF. The CDR3 DNA is TGCAGTGCTGGGAGAGGAGATACGCAGTATTTT.

The CDR3 region has the DNA TGCAGCGTCATGGCGCGGGAGAAGGCCTACGAGCAGTACTTC. This codes for CSVMAREKAYEQYF. The gene calls are TRBV29-1 and TRBJ2-7; 7 positions match TRBD2. The CDR3 is 14 amino acids. Germline V lookup: CDR1 SQVTM, CDR2 ANQGSEA. Germline trimming cut 6 bases from V and 2 bases from J; bases unmatched to any gene: 10.

The V gene is TRBV29-1, the J gene TRBJ2-5; 10 bases map to TRBD1. The DNA end is a closer match to TRBJ2-7, so the J assignment may be wrong. This CDR3 contains 14 residues. Germline V CDR1 and CDR2: SQVTM, ANQGSEA. CDR3 DNA sequence: TGCAGCGTCGGGAGTGGGACAGGGGACTACGAGCAGTACTTC. This encodes CSVGSGTGDYEQYF.

The chain is built from TRBV27 and TRBJ2-1; D unclear. Trimming left V 3 bases short and J 9 bases short, with 12 bases between. The CDR3 length is 13 residues. CDR1 is MNHEY and CDR2 is SMNVEV in the germline V gene (reference sequence). This chain's CDR3 is CASSFARFSEQFF. The DNA of the CDR3 is TGTGCCAGCAGTTTCGCTAGATTCAGTGAGCAGTTCTTC.

The rearrangement uses TRBV7-2 and TRBJ1-1; D is perhaps TRBD1 (5 bases). V lost 4 bases and J lost 0, with 12 bases in between. Germline assignment: CDR1 SGHTA and CDR2 FQGNSA. CDR3 length: 15 residues. The CDR3 sequence is CASSSQQALNTEAFF. The DNA of the CDR3 is TGTGCCAGCAGCTCCCAACAGGCCTTGAACACTGAAGCTTTCTTT.